Sequencing of this T cell receptor (beta chain) was carried out in a study of blood T cell repertoires in COVID-19. Study-wide background: Italy, Spain and the United States were the sources of the convalescent and acute COVID-19 samples. In each case, the material was cDNA or gDNA derived from T cells, B-cell-depleted T cells, or PBMCs.

As handled by the study authors: Estimation of nucleated cell counts was performed using reference gene primer amplification. Produced via immunoSEQ multiplex PCR; TCRdb's table is partial and in-frame only. The V and J calls and clone size were taken over from that table, and D and trimming were inferred from the DNA. The data contain roughly 160,000 clones, approximately 81% of them singletons. Material: peripheral blood. The TCR was taken from a man between 18 and 35 years old with active or convalescent COVID-19.

The CDR3 protein is CASSRHGQGPYEQYF. As DNA, the CDR3 is TGTGCCAGCAGTCGACATGGACAGGGCCCCTACGAGCAGTACTTC. The chain combines TRBV7-9 with TRBJ2-7; TRBD1 matches 8 bases. This CDR3 has 15 amino acids. In germline, CDR1 is SEHNR, CDR2 FQNEAQ (reference sequence). Trimming cost V 6 bases and J 2 bases; bases outside gene matches: 9.